Below, 10 T cell receptor beta chains from the same sample are listed, as sequenced in a study of T cells after yellow fever vaccination. TCRdb ran MiXCR on the 5' RACE reads and lists one entry per CDR3 protein. The repertoire holds more than 15,000 distinct CDR3 sequences, with about 4% as singletons. Source: PBMCs, either bulk or a sorted T-cell subset (CD4+, CD8+, memory, or dextramer-sorted; not recorded which), taken 15 days after the yellow fever booster vaccination. The source is a man aged 30 to 45 who received the YFV17D yellow fever vaccine.

This clonotype has more than one count but fewer than ten. This chain joins TRBV20-1 and TRBJ1-2; 7 nucleotides line up with TRBD1. The CDR3 is made up of 13 amino acids. Germline V gene data show CDR1 as DFQATT and CDR2 as SNEGSKA (reference sequence). V lost 5 bases to trimming and J lost 4 bases; unmatched junction nucleotides: 7. The CDR3 DNA follows: TGCAGTGCTCGTGACAGGGAACGCTATGGCTACACCTTC. It specifies CSARDRERYGYTF.

By sample share, this clonotype is medium-sized (0.01 to 0.1%). The V and J genes are TRBV5-1 and TRBJ2-1; 8 bases agree with TRBD2. With V trimmed by 0 bases and J by 0 bases, 8 bases remained unmatched. Germline V gene lookup returns CDR1 SGHRS and CDR2 YFSETQ. The CDR3 runs 18 residues. CDR3 coding DNA: TGCGCCAGCAGCTTGGCGGACACTAGCGGATTCTCCTACAATGAGCAGTTCTTC. Its translation: CASSLADTSGFSYNEQFF. Together with reference TRBV5-1 and TRBJ2-1, the CDR3 gives the full variable domain: KAGVTQTPRYLIKTRGQQVTLSCSPISGHRSVSWYQQTPGQGLQFLFEYFSETQRNKGNFPGRFSGRQFSNSRSEMNVSTLELGDSALYLCASSLADTSGFSYNEQFFGPGTRLTVL.

This clonotype is medium-sized (0.01 to 0.1%) by share. The rearrangement joins TRBV2 to TRBJ1-2; a weak D match, TRBD1 (5 bases). V lost 8 bases, J lost 4 bases, and 11 bases lay in between. The CDR3 runs 12 residues. CDR1 is SNHLY, CDR2 FYNNEI, per germline. The CDR3 loop is CASLRGAYGYTF. CDR3 coding DNA: TGTGCCAGCCTCCGGGGCGCCTATGGCTACACCTTC.

The chain is built from TRBV7-2 and TRBJ2-5, with D perhaps matching TRBD1 or TRBD2 (6 bases each). Germline V gene lookup returns CDR1 SGHTA and CDR2 FQGNSA. Deletions cut 4 bases from V and 4 bases from J, with 16 bases between. The CDR3 sequence is 15 residues long. The CDR3 DNA is TGTGCCAGCAGCTCCCTCGGAAGGGGGGCAGAGACCCAGTACTTC. Translation: CASSSLGRGAETQYF.

This clonotype was found many times. The chain employs TRBV7-9 and TRBJ2-2; possibly TRBD1 or TRBD2 for D (5 bases each). This CDR3 is 16 amino acids long. The germline V gene has CDR1 SEHNR and CDR2 FQNEAQ (reference sequence). Trimming shortened V by 4 bases and J by 1 base, and 13 bases separated the two germline ends. CDR3 sequence reads: CASSSPGRMNTGELFF. CDR3 bases: TGTGCCAGCAGCTCCCCGGGACGGATGAACACCGGGGAGCTGTTTTTT.

This clonotype is deemed medium-sized. The chain uses TRBV25-1 and TRBJ2-6; D is perhaps TRBD2 (5 bases). The CDR3 sequence is 14 residues long. Germline loops: CDR1 MGHDK, CDR2 SYGVNS. V shed 3 bases and J shed 2 bases, with 5 bases lying between them. CDR3 protein: CASSDGAGANVLTF. As DNA, the CDR3 is TGTGCCAGCAGTGACGGGGCTGGGGCCAACGTCCTGACTTTC.

This clonotype was found many times. V is TRBV20-1 and J is TRBJ2-1, with TRBD2 identical over 11 bases. Germline values: CDR1 DFQATT, CDR2 SNEGSKA (reference sequence). V dropped 5 bases and J dropped 8; count of bases not matched to a gene: 5. The CDR3 is made up of 13 amino acids. The CDR3 here is CSAGPSGRHEQFF. CDR3 in DNA: TGCAGTGCTGGACCTAGCGGGAGGCATGAGCAGTTCTTC.

This clonotype has a count of ten or more. The chain links TRBV6-2 or TRBV6-3 to TRBJ2-7; D unresolved. Per the germline V gene, CDR1 is MNHEY and CDR2 is SVGEGT. V was trimmed by 3 bases and J by 3 bases, leaving 9 bases between them. The CDR3 extends over 13 amino acids. In nucleotides, the CDR3 is TGTGCCAGCAGTTATTTCGAGGACTACGAGCAGTACTTC. Its protein product is CASSYFEDYEQYF.

This clonotype was seen at least ten times. The chain combines TRBV20-1 with TRBJ2-3; 14 bases map to TRBD2. The CDR3 is 14 amino acids. Losses at the gene ends were 8 bases for V and 3 bases for J; bases not matched to a gene: 4. CDR1 DFQATT and CDR2 SNEGSKA come from the germline V gene (reference sequence). The CDR3 DNA reads TGCAGTCAGACTAGCGGGAGGGCTACAGATACGCAGTATTTT. It encodes CSQTSGRATDTQYF.

This clonotype rates as medium-sized. This sequence joins TRBV10-3 and TRBJ2-7; TRBD1 matches at 7 bases. Germline V gene data show CDR1 as ENHRY and CDR2 as SYGVKD. This CDR3 has 15 amino acids. Trimming cost V 1 base and J 0 bases; bases outside gene matches: 3. CDR3 region: CAISELQGDSYEQYF. CDR3 bases: TGTGCCATCAGTGAGTTGCAGGGGGACTCCTACGAGCAGTACTTC.